Listed below are T cell receptor beta chains from one sample, sequenced in a study of shared clonotypes between healthy human individuals. Profiling relied on immunoSEQ multiplex PCR, and the TCRdb table lists in-frame clones only, not all of them. The table has about 1 million clones, around 74% seen once. Sequenced input: memory CD4+ T cells sorted from blood. Source of these receptors: a man between 18 and 35 years old in good health. CDR3s include the opening cysteine and the closing phenylalanine or tryptophan. The order of the fields is D gene, clone size, CDR3 length, V gene, J gene, CDR3 protein, CDR3 DNA. A D gene is named only where the DNA matches it firmly. Not every row has a clone size; where given, it reads once, few, many or a size class.

D gene: TRBD1; clone size: NA; CDR3 length: 16; V gene: TRBV5-1; J gene: TRBJ1-2; CDR3 protein: CASSPPPGQNNYGYTF; CDR3 DNA: TGCGCCAGCAGCCCCCCTCCGGGACAGAATAACTATGGCTACACCTTC
D gene: TRBD2; clone size: NA; CDR3 length: 15; V gene: TRBV7-2; J gene: TRBJ2-7; CDR3 protein: CASSLAASGFYEQYF; CDR3 DNA: TGTGCCAGCAGCTTAGCCGCTAGCGGCTTCTACGAGCAGTACTTC
D gene: TRBD1; clone size: NA; CDR3 length: 18; V gene: TRBV19; J gene: TRBJ2-6; CDR3 protein: CASSTTGTGLSGANVLTF; CDR3 DNA: TGTGCCAGTAGTACCACCGGGACAGGCCTCTCTGGGGCCAACGTCCTGACTTTC
D gene: TRBD2; clone size: NA; CDR3 length: 20; V gene: TRBV4-3; J gene: TRBJ2-3; CDR3 protein: CASSQDLGLAGGTSTDTQYF; CDR3 DNA: TGCGCCAGCAGCCAAGATTTGGGGCTAGCGGGAGGCACTAGCACAGATACGCAGTATTTT
D gene: TRBD1; clone size: NA; CDR3 length: 15; V gene: TRBV5-6; J gene: TRBJ1-5; CDR3 protein: CASSLARGPNQPQHF; CDR3 DNA: TGTGCCAGCAGCTTGGCGAGGGGGCCGAATCAGCCCCAGCATTTT
D gene: TRBD1; clone size: NA; CDR3 length: 13; V gene: TRBV19; J gene: TRBJ1-4; CDR3 protein: CASKRTGVEKLFF; CDR3 DNA: TGTGCCAGTAAGAGGACAGGGGTTGAAAAACTGTTTTTT
D gene: NA; clone size: few; CDR3 length: 14; V gene: TRBV5-4; J gene: TRBJ2-5; CDR3 protein: CASSTGTSGETQYF; CDR3 DNA: TGTGCCAGCAGCACCGGGACCTCTGGAGAGACCCAGTACTTC
D gene: NA; clone size: NA; CDR3 length: 16; V gene: TRBV6-5; J gene: TRBJ1-1; CDR3 protein: CASSYPDDRTNTEAFF; CDR3 DNA: TGTGCCAGCAGTTATCCCGACGACAGGACAAACACTGAAGCTTTCTTT
D gene: NA; clone size: NA; CDR3 length: 11; V gene: TRBV6-1; J gene: TRBJ1-1; CDR3 protein: CASRDYTEAFF; CDR3 DNA: TGTGCCAGCAGGGATTACACTGAAGCTTTCTTT
D gene: TRBD1; clone size: once; CDR3 length: 15; V gene: TRBV5-1; J gene: TRBJ1-4; CDR3 protein: CASSFTGGGVEKLFF; CDR3 DNA: TGCGCCAGCAGCTTTACAGGGGGCGGTGTTGAAAAACTGTTTTTT
D gene: NA; clone size: NA; CDR3 length: 14; V gene: TRBV11-2; J gene: TRBJ1-2; CDR3 protein: CASSLTATNYGYTF; CDR3 DNA: TGTGCCAGCAGCTTAACGGCTACTAACTATGGCTACACCTTC
D gene: NA; clone size: once; CDR3 length: 13; V gene: TRBV5-1; J gene: TRBJ2-5; CDR3 protein: CASSLRGEETQYF; CDR3 DNA: TGCGCCAGCAGCTTGAGGGGGGAGGAGACCCAGTACTTC
D gene: TRBD2; clone size: NA; CDR3 length: 16; V gene: TRBV5-5; J gene: TRBJ2-5; CDR3 protein: CASSLGGLAGVETQYF; CDR3 DNA: TGTGCCAGCAGCTTGGGCGGGCTAGCGGGAGTAGAGACCCAGTACTTC
D gene: TRBD2; clone size: NA; CDR3 length: 14; V gene: TRBV2; J gene: TRBJ2-7; CDR3 protein: CASSPVSGVYEQYF; CDR3 DNA: TGTGCCAGCAGCCCAGTTAGCGGGGTCTACGAGCAGTACTTC
D gene: NA; clone size: NA; CDR3 length: 15; V gene: TRBV5-1; J gene: TRBJ1-1; CDR3 protein: CASSLELGDPREAFF; CDR3 DNA: TGCGCCAGCAGCTTGGAACTGGGGGACCCCAGGGAAGCTTTCTTT
D gene: TRBD1; clone size: few; CDR3 length: 15; V gene: TRBV6-6; J gene: TRBJ1-5; CDR3 protein: CASSRDRAGDQPQHF; CDR3 DNA: TGTGCCAGCAGTCGAGACAGGGCGGGGGATCAGCCCCAGCATTTT
D gene: TRBD1; clone size: NA; CDR3 length: 15; V gene: TRBV28; J gene: TRBJ1-1; CDR3 protein: CASSRGGQTNTEAFF; CDR3 DNA: TGTGCCAGCAGTCGGGGGGGACAGACGAACACTGAAGCTTTCTTT
D gene: NA; clone size: NA; CDR3 length: 13; V gene: TRBV28; J gene: TRBJ1-4; CDR3 protein: CASSLLDEEKLFF; CDR3 DNA: TGTGCCAGCAGCCTACTGGACGAAGAAAAACTGTTTTTT
D gene: TRBD2; clone size: once; CDR3 length: 14; V gene: TRBV5-1; J gene: TRBJ2-3; CDR3 protein: CASSTTSGADTQYF; CDR3 DNA: TGCGCCAGCAGCACTACTAGCGGCGCAGATACGCAGTATTTT
D gene: NA; clone size: once; CDR3 length: 16; V gene: TRBV18; J gene: TRBJ2-7; CDR3 protein: CASSREHRDDTYEQYF; CDR3 DNA: TGTGCCAGCTCACGGGAACACCGGGACGATACCTACGAGCAGTACTTC
D gene: TRBD2; clone size: NA; CDR3 length: 18; V gene: TRBV7-2; J gene: TRBJ2-2; CDR3 protein: CASSLEFLGSSGTGELFF; CDR3 DNA: TGTGCCAGCAGCTTAGAGTTTCTGGGGTCTAGCGGGACCGGGGAGCTGTTTTTT
D gene: NA; clone size: NA; CDR3 length: 12; V gene: TRBV6-5; J gene: TRBJ1-6; CDR3 protein: CASSYQKSPLHF; CDR3 DNA: TGTGCCAGCAGTTACCAAAAATCACCCCTCCACTTT
D gene: NA; clone size: NA; CDR3 length: 15; V gene: TRBV29-1; J gene: TRBJ2-5; CDR3 protein: CSVELGAGTGGTQYF; CDR3 DNA: TGCAGCGTTGAACTAGGCGCTGGGACCGGCGGGACCCAGTACTTC
D gene: TRBD2; clone size: NA; CDR3 length: 18; V gene: TRBV7-2; J gene: TRBJ2-3; CDR3 protein: CASSPGLAGGPVKDTQYF; CDR3 DNA: TGTGCCAGCAGTCCAGGACTAGCGGGGGGGCCGGTGAAAGATACGCAGTATTTT
D gene: NA; clone size: once; CDR3 length: 13; V gene: TRBV2; J gene: TRBJ1-2; CDR3 protein: CASSVRDIYGYTF; CDR3 DNA: TGTGCCAGCAGTGTACGAGACATCTATGGCTACACCTTC
D gene: TRBD2; clone size: NA; CDR3 length: 16; V gene: TRBV10-3; J gene: TRBJ2-7; CDR3 protein: CAISESIAGNIYEQYF; CDR3 DNA: TGTGCCATCAGTGAGTCGATAGCGGGGAATATCTACGAGCAGTACTTC
D gene: NA; clone size: NA; CDR3 length: 14; V gene: TRBV7-2; J gene: TRBJ2-3; CDR3 protein: CASSSFPLTDTQYF; CDR3 DNA: TGTGCCAGCAGCTCCTTCCCCCTCACAGATACGCAGTATTTT
D gene: NA; clone size: NA; CDR3 length: 16; V gene: TRBV28; J gene: TRBJ1-2; CDR3 protein: CASSLPSDLGSGGYTF; CDR3 DNA: TGTGCCAGCAGCCTTCCTTCGGACCTTGGGAGCGGTGGCTACACCTTC
D gene: TRBD2; clone size: NA; CDR3 length: 16; V gene: TRBV10-3; J gene: TRBJ2-3; CDR3 protein: CAISDRSGRAGDTQYF; CDR3 DNA: TGTGCCATCAGTGACCGTAGCGGGAGGGCTGGGGATACGCAGTATTTT
D gene: NA; clone size: NA; CDR3 length: 16; V gene: TRBV27; J gene: TRBJ1-1; CDR3 protein: CASSSLRRGWNTEAFF; CDR3 DNA: TGTGCCAGCAGTTCCCTCAGGCGGGGGTGGAACACTGAAGCTTTCTTT
D gene: TRBD2; clone size: NA; CDR3 length: 14; V gene: TRBV6-5; J gene: TRBJ2-7; CDR3 protein: CASSLGLAGDPQYF; CDR3 DNA: TGTGCCAGCAGCCTTGGACTAGCGGGGGATCCGCAGTACTTC
D gene: TRBD2; clone size: NA; CDR3 length: 16; V gene: TRBV5-4; J gene: TRBJ2-5; CDR3 protein: CASSQGQREGQETQYF; CDR3 DNA: TGTGCCAGCAGCCAAGGGCAGCGGGAGGGACAAGAGACCCAGTACTTC
D gene: NA; clone size: NA; CDR3 length: 10; V gene: TRBV6-1; J gene: TRBJ1-2; CDR3 protein: CASRLNGYTF; CDR3 DNA: TGTGCCAGCAGGCTTAATGGCTACACCTTC
D gene: NA; clone size: NA; CDR3 length: 13; V gene: TRBV6-1; J gene: TRBJ2-7; CDR3 protein: CASRQWSSYEQYF; CDR3 DNA: TGTGCCAGTAGACAGTGGAGCTCCTACGAGCAGTACTTC
D gene: NA; clone size: few; CDR3 length: 11; V gene: TRBV6-1; J gene: TRBJ1-1; CDR3 protein: CASSEARQGFF; CDR3 DNA: TGTGCCAGCAGTGAAGCTCGGCAGGGATTTTTT
D gene: TRBD2; clone size: NA; CDR3 length: 20; V gene: TRBV4-1; J gene: TRBJ2-2; CDR3 protein: CASSPRGSGGARTDTGELFF; CDR3 DNA: TGCGCCAGCAGCCCCCGGGGTAGCGGGGGGGCCCGAACTGACACCGGGGAGCTGTTTTTT
D gene: NA; clone size: NA; CDR3 length: 16; V gene: TRBV6-5; J gene: TRBJ2-7; CDR3 protein: CASSYSVGARLYEQYF; CDR3 DNA: TGTGCCAGCAGTTACTCGGTTGGGGCGAGGTTGTACGAGCAGTACTTC
D gene: TRBD1; clone size: NA; CDR3 length: 13; V gene: TRBV6-1; J gene: TRBJ1-5; CDR3 protein: CASSGTGPQPQHF; CDR3 DNA: TGTGCCAGCAGTGGGACAGGGCCCCAGCCCCAGCATTTT
D gene: NA; clone size: NA; CDR3 length: 13; V gene: TRBV30; J gene: TRBJ2-6; CDR3 protein: CAWNPGSPAVLTF; CDR3 DNA: TGTGCCTGGAACCCGGGCAGTCCAGCCGTCCTGACTTTC
D gene: TRBD1; clone size: NA; CDR3 length: 16; V gene: TRBV7-9; J gene: TRBJ2-5; CDR3 protein: CASSLQRTGRQETQYF; CDR3 DNA: TGTGCCAGCAGCTTACAAAGGACAGGGCGCCAAGAGACCCAGTACTTC
D gene: NA; clone size: NA; CDR3 length: 15; V gene: TRBV9; J gene: TRBJ1-2; CDR3 protein: CASSEGTAPSYGYTF; CDR3 DNA: TGTGCCAGCAGCGAAGGGACCGCTCCGAGCTATGGCTACACCTTC
D gene: NA; clone size: NA; CDR3 length: 13; V gene: TRBV11-2; J gene: TRBJ2-7; CDR3 protein: CASSRDRAYEQYF; CDR3 DNA: TGTGCCAGCAGCCGGGACCGCGCCTACGAGCAGTACTTC
D gene: NA; clone size: NA; CDR3 length: 15; V gene: TRBV2; J gene: TRBJ2-1; CDR3 protein: CASTPSAGRSDEQFF; CDR3 DNA: TGTGCCAGCACCCCCAGTGCGGGGAGAAGCGATGAGCAGTTCTTC
D gene: NA; clone size: NA; CDR3 length: 14; V gene: TRBV27; J gene: TRBJ2-7; CDR3 protein: CASSTDRLSYEQYF; CDR3 DNA: TGTGCCAGCAGTACGGACAGACTCTCCTACGAGCAGTACTTC
D gene: NA; clone size: NA; CDR3 length: 14; V gene: TRBV5-6; J gene: TRBJ2-7; CDR3 protein: CASSFGNSYYEQYF; CDR3 DNA: TGTGCCAGCAGCTTCGGAAACAGCTACTACGAGCAGTACTTC
D gene: TRBD1; clone size: few; CDR3 length: 16; V gene: TRBV7-9; J gene: TRBJ1-2; CDR3 protein: CASSFSNRDRNYGYTF; CDR3 DNA: TGTGCCAGCAGCTTTAGCAACCGGGACAGAAATTATGGCTACACCTTC
D gene: NA; clone size: NA; CDR3 length: 12; V gene: TRBV30; J gene: TRBJ1-3; CDR3 protein: CAWGSSGNTIYF; CDR3 DNA: TGTGCCTGGGGTAGCTCTGGAAACACCATATATTTT
D gene: NA; clone size: NA; CDR3 length: 15; V gene: TRBV5-4; J gene: TRBJ1-2; CDR3 protein: CASSLGERPNYGYTF; CDR3 DNA: TGTGCCAGCAGCTTGGGTGAGCGACCGAACTATGGCTACACCTTC
D gene: NA; clone size: NA; CDR3 length: 14; V gene: TRBV7-9; J gene: TRBJ2-5; CDR3 protein: CASSLPGVTETQYF; CDR3 DNA: TGTGCCAGCAGCTTACCAGGGGTGACGGAGACCCAGTACTTC
D gene: TRBD2; clone size: NA; CDR3 length: 15; V gene: TRBV7-9; J gene: TRBJ2-1; CDR3 protein: CASSLTLSGGNEQFF; CDR3 DNA: TGTGCCAGCAGCTTAACTCTTAGCGGGGGAAATGAGCAGTTCTTC
D gene: NA; clone size: NA; CDR3 length: 14; V gene: TRBV11-2; J gene: TRBJ1-6; CDR3 protein: CASSLQIPASPLHF; CDR3 DNA: TGTGCCAGCAGCTTACAAATCCCAGCTTCACCCCTCCACTTT
D gene: NA; clone size: NA; CDR3 length: 14; V gene: TRBV2; J gene: TRBJ2-2; CDR3 protein: CASSAQGTTGELFF; CDR3 DNA: TGTGCCAGCAGCGCACAGGGAACTACCGGGGAGCTGTTTTTT
D gene: NA; clone size: NA; CDR3 length: 14; V gene: TRBV10-1; J gene: TRBJ2-1; CDR3 protein: CASTELPERNEQFF; CDR3 DNA: TGCGCCAGCACGGAGCTCCCGGAGAGGAATGAGCAGTTCTTC
D gene: TRBD1; clone size: NA; CDR3 length: 15; V gene: TRBV7-6; J gene: TRBJ2-3; CDR3 protein: CASSPTGTGTDTQYF; CDR3 DNA: TGTGCCAGCAGCCCAACCGGGACAGGGACAGATACGCAGTATTTT
D gene: TRBD1; clone size: NA; CDR3 length: 12; V gene: TRBV14; J gene: TRBJ1-1; CDR3 protein: CASSQTGTEAFF; CDR3 DNA: TGTGCCAGCAGCCAGACAGGGACTGAAGCTTTCTTT
D gene: NA; clone size: NA; CDR3 length: 13; V gene: TRBV28; J gene: TRBJ1-1; CDR3 protein: CASSLGAGTEAFF; CDR3 DNA: TGTGCCAGCAGTTTAGGGGCCGGGACTGAAGCTTTCTTT
D gene: NA; clone size: NA; CDR3 length: 15; V gene: TRBV6-1; J gene: TRBJ2-7; CDR3 protein: CASRMGETPSYEQYF; CDR3 DNA: TGTGCCAGCAGGATGGGAGAGACACCGTCCTACGAGCAGTACTTC